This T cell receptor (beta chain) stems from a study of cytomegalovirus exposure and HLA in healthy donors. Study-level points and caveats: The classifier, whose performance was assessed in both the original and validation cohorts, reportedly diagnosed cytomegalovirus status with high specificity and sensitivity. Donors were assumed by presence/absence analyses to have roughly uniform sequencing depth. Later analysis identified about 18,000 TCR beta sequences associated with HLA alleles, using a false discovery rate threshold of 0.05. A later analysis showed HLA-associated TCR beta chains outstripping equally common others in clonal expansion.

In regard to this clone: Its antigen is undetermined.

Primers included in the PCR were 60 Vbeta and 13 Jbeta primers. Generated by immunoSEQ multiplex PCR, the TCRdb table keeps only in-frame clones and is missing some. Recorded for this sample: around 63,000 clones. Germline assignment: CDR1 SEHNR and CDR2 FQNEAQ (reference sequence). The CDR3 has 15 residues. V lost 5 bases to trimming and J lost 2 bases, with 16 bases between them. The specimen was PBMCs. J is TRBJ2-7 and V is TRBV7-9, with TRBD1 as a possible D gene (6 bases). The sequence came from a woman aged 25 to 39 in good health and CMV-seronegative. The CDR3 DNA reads TGTGCCAGCAGCCCTCCGAGCGGACAGCCCTACGAGCAGTACTTC. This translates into CASSPPSGQPYEQYF.